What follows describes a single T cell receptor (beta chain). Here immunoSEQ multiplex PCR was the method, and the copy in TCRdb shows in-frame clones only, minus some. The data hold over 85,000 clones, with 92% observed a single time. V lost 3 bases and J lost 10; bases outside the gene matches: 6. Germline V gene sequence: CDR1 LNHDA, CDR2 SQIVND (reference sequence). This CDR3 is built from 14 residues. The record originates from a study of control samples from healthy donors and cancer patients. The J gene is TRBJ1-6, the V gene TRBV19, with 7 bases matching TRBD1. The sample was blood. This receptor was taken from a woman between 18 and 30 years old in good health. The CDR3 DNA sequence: TGTGCCAGTAGTATTACAGGGGTGGGATCACCCCTCCACTTT. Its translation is CASSITGVGSPLHF.